This is a list of T cell receptor beta chains from one sample in a study of a mutant IDH1 vaccine in newly diagnosed glioma. No antigen has been identified for these receptors. Sequencing used immunoSEQ multiplex PCR; TCRdb keeps in-frame clones, though not all of them. The sample lists under 85,000 clones, roughly 85% occurring once. The sample was PBMCs, taken from a glioma patient whose treatment included an IDH1 peptide vaccine. These TCRs come from a woman between 45 and 60 years old with glioma. The conserved cysteine and the conserved F or W are not part of the CDR3 here. Each record gives: V gene, CDR3 protein.

>TRBV18
ASSPVLDTGELF
>TRBV2
ASSEQGLAYEQY
>TRBV18
ATALAGGKETQY
>TRBV28
ASSSHRGRKDQPQH
>TRBV29-1
SVRPEGDTQY
>TRBV30
AWSVGGTTYEQY
>TRBV4-1
ASSQGGWTKNIQY
>TRBV4-1
ASSPGRRHNEQF
>TRBV7-8
ASSPYRLAGGYEQY
>TRBV5-4
ASSFQKEKLF
>TRBV7-2
ASSLDLARHSPLH
>TRBV5-8
ASSLGQVGRNEQF
>TRBV25-1
ASTRSGSSYNEQF
>TRBV7-9
ASSYTGQGAVDEQY
>TRBV5-1
ASKDHSQSSYEQY
>TRBV28
ASSPGGADTQY
>TRBV10-3
AISESGLAASYEQY
>TRBV29-1
SVRISEQY
>TRBV5-1
ASSHGTGGANTEAF
>TRBV28
ASSSDGELF
>TRBV19
ASSTGGDTGELF
>TRBV7-3
ASLPGPENTEAF
>TRBV20-1
SARDYNEQF
>TRBV2
ASTPAQSPLH
>TRBV28
ASSFRGATDTQY
>TRBV9
ASSVRGSAGETQY
>TRBV6-1
ASIQHRENTEAF
>TRBV2
ASSEQTYYYNEQF
>TRBV28
ASSKGLAGVRETQY
>TRBV5-1
ASSSGQGNSPLH
>TRBV6-1
ASSELKTSGRGNEQF
>TRBV25-1
ASSAPGQGNQPQH
>TRBV6-5
ASTQGNTEAF